A single sample gave rise to the 3 T cell receptor beta chains below, sequenced in a study of T cell responses to AZD1222 COVID-19 vaccine (dated by TCRdb to about 2021). Receptor libraries were prepared by the immunoSEQ multiplex PCR assay. TCRdb took this table from immuneACCESS and kept in-frame rearrangements with V and J called. Such tables lack part of the clones; where checked against another copy, unresolved V genes explain under half of the gap, and the rest is unexplained. This sample comprises about 80,000 clones, approximately 85% of them detected only once. The ten top clones hold approximately 3.6% of the sample. The time point label, read with the paper, signifies: about 28 days (+/-7) after the second vaccine dose. This specimen consisted of peripheral blood, obtained 28 days after the second AZD1222 dose. The receptors derive from an adult who received the AZD1222 COVID-19 vaccine.

This clone came up once. This chain links TRBV6-5 with TRBJ2-7, with 12 bases lining up with TRBD1. Germline CDR1 reads MNHEY; CDR2 reads SVGAGI. The CDR3 extends over 15 amino acids. V shed 5 bases and J 7 bases; nucleotides not matched to a gene: 9. CDR3 sequence reads: CASSTTGQGAREQYF. For the CDR3, the DNA is TGTGCCAGCAGTACGACGGGACAGGGGGCGCGAGAGCAGTACTTC.

CDR3 loop: CAWRVPPSGYTF. The CDR3 DNA is TGTGCCTGGAGGGTGCCACCGAGTGGCTACACCTTC. V usage is TRBV30 and J usage is TRBJ1-2, with D hard to call. The CDR3 spans 12 residues. Germline loops: CDR1 GTSNPN, CDR2 SVGIG (reference sequence). The V gene lost 3 bases and the J gene lost 7 bases, with 12 bases spanning the gap.

This clone was picked up one time. V is TRBV4-3 and J is TRBJ2-2; 9 nucleotides agree with TRBD2. In germline, CDR1 is LGHNA, CDR2 YSLEER. Trimming cost V 4 bases and J 5 bases; bases outside gene matches: 11. The CDR3 has 17 residues. The CDR3 sequence: CASSRAGGAGGTGELFF. The CDR3 coding sequence is TGCGCCAGCAGCCGGGCTGGAGGAGCGGGAGGTACCGGGGAGCTGTTTTTT.